This T cell receptor beta chain was found in a study of blood T cells in healthy people across ages. The second PCR ran roughly 7 to 12 cycles with a sample-barcoded 5' primer and J-beta primers. TCRdb analysed the 5' RACE reads with MiXCR anew, one entry per CDR3 protein. The sample records some 560,000 distinct CDR3 sequences, about 28% being singletons. CDR1 and CDR2 (germline): PRHDT, FYEKMQ (reference sequence). The CDR3 consists of 15 residues. On this clonotype: One junction end does not reproduce the germline sequence, and a read error may be involved.

The same sample was also used in a study of T cells of mothers and their children.

The clonotype was recovered from a boy aged 2 to 9 in good health. The sample taken for sequencing was blood. This sequence joins TRBV13 and TRBJ2-5; TRBD1 might be the D (5 bases). CDR3 loop: CASSQRAGNQETQHF. The CDR3 DNA is TGTGCCAGCAGCCAACGTGCAGGGAACCAAGAGACCCAGCACTTC.